This TCR beta chain was profiled in a study of T-cell reconstitution after alpha-beta-depleted transplantation in children. Turning to this clonotype: Antigen specificity is unknown.

Study results and limitations: Newly made T cells mostly supplied T-cell counts and diversity one year after transplant. Diversity of TCRbeta at day 60 was high in some patients, arising from surviving recipient T cells and thymic progenitors. It was reported that alpha-beta T cells came from several hundred expanded graft clones (about two months after transplant).

The library targeted TCRbeta and was prepared with unique molecular identifiers. TCRdb re-called the PCR reads with MiXCR, one entry per CDR3 protein. The repertoire includes 450,000 to 550,000 distinct CDR3 sequences, over 9.5% of them detected once, and 12% to 15% sits in the top ten. The origin of this receptor is a female patient under 10 years old who had a stem cell transplant for aplastic anemia, so the T cells may come from the graft donor. The sample was PBMCs, mostly from graft donor cells, taken 180 days after TCRalphabeta/CD19-depleted stem cell transplant.

This CDR3 is CASSLRIGVWQFF. In DNA, the CDR3 is TGTGCCAGCAGTCTAAGAATCGGGGTATGGCAGTTCTTC. This chain joins TRBV12-3 or TRBV12-4 and TRBJ2-1; D perhaps matches TRBD2 (5 bases). The CDR3 extends over 13 amino acids. The V end was cut by 5 bases, the J end by 12 bases, with 17 bases between.